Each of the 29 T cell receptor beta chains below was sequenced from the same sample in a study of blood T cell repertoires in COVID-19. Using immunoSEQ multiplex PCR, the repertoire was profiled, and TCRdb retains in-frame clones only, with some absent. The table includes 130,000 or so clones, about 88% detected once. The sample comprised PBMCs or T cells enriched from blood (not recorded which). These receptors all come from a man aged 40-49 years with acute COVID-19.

The CDR3 coding sequence is TGTGCCAGCAGCCAGGCTCCCAGAGGGGGACAGCCCCAGCATTTT. It codes for CASSQAPRGGQPQHF. The V and J genes are TRBV4-2 and TRBJ1-5; possible D gene TRBD1, 6 bases. V dropped 3 bases and J dropped 7 bases, with 16 bases sitting between them. The germline V gene has CDR1 LGHNA and CDR2 YNFKEQ. This CDR3 has 15 residues.

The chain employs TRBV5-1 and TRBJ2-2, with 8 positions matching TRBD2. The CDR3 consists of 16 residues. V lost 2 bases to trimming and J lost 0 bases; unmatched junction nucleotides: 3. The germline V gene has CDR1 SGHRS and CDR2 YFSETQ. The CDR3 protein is CASSLQAGANTGELFF. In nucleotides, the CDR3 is TGCGCCAGCAGCTTACAAGCGGGGGCGAACACCGGGGAGCTGTTTTTT.

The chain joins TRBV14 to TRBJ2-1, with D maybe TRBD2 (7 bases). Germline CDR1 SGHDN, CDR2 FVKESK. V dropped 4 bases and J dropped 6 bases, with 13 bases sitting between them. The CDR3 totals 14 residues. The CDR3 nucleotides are TGTGCCAGCAGCCTGATAGGGGGGGTCAATGAGCAGTTCTTC. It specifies CASSLIGGVNEQFF.

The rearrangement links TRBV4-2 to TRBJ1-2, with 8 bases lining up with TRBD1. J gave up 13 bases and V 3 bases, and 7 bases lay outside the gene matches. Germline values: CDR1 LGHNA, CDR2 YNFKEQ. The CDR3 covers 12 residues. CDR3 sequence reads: CASSQPTGAPTF. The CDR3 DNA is TGTGCCAGCAGCCAGCCGACAGGGGCGCCCACCTTC.

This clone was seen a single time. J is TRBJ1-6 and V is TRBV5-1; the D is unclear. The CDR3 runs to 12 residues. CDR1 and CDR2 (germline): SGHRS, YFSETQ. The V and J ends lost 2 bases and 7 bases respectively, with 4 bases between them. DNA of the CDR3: TGCGCCAGCAGCTTACAGAATTCACCCCTCCACTTT. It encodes CASSLQNSPLHF.

The CDR3 here is CASSFRVSYEQYF. CDR3 bases: TGTGCCAGCAGTTTCAGGGTATCCTACGAGCAGTACTTC. The chain joins TRBV27 to TRBJ2-7; weak D call: TRBD1 (5 bases). Germline CDR1 MNHEY, CDR2 SMNVEV (reference sequence). The ends were cut back, 3 bases at V and 1 base at J, with 7 bases in the middle. The CDR3 has 13 residues.

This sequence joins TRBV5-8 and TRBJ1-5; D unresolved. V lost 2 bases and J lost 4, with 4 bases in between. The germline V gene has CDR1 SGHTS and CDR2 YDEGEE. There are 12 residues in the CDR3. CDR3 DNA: TGTGCCAGCAGCTTTCTGAATCAGCCCCAGCATTTT. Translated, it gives CASSFLNQPQHF.

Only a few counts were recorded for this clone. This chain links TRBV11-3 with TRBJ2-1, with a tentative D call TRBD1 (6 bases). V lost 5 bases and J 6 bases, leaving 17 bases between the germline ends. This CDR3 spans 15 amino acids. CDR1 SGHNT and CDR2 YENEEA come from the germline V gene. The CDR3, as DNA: TGTGCCAGCAGCCCAGGGACACCCCTATCCAATGAGCAGTTCTTC. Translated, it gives CASSPGTPLSNEQFF.

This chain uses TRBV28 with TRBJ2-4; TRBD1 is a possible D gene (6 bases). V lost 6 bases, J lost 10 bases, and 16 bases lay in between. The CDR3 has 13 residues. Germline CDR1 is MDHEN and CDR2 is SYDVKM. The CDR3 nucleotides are TGTGCCAGCAGCCCTTCGGACAGTGAAATTCAGTACTTC. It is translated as CASSPSDSEIQYF.

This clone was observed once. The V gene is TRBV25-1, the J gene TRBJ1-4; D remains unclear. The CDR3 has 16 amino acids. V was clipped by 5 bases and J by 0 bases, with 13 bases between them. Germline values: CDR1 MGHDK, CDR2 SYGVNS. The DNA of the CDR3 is TGTGCCAGCAGTACTCCGACGGGAGCAACTAATGAAAAACTGTTTTTT. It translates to CASSTPTGATNEKLFF.

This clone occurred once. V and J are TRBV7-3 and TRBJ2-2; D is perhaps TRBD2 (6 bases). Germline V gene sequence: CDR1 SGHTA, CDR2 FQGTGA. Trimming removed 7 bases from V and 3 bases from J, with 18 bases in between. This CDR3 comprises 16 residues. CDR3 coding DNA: TGTGCCAGCAAGGCCGGCGGGGTTAGTTACACCGGGGAGCTGTTTTTT. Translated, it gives CASKAGGVSYTGELFF.

The DNA of the CDR3 is TGTGCCAGCAGCGTAGGGCTAGCGGAGGTCACCTACGAGCAGTACTTC. It translates to CASSVGLAEVTYEQYF. The chain is built from TRBV9 and TRBJ2-7; TRBD2 agrees at 7 bases. CDR3 length: 16 residues. The germline gives CDR1 SGDLS, CDR2 YYNGEE. V shed 0 bases, J shed 2 bases, and the junction held 8 bases outside the gene matches.

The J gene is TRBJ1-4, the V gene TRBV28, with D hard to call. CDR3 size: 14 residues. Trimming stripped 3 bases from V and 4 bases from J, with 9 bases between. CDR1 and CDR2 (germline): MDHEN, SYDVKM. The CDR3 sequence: CASSFRLFNEKLFF. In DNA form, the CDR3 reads TGTGCCAGCAGTTTCAGGCTTTTTAATGAAAAACTGTTTTTT.

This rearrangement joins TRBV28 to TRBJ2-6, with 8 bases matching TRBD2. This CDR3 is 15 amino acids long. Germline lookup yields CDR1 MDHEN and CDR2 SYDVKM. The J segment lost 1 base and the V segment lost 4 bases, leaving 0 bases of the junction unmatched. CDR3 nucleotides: TGTGCCAGCAGTTCGGGAGGGTCTGGGGCCAACGTCCTGACTTTC. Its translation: CASSSGGSGANVLTF.

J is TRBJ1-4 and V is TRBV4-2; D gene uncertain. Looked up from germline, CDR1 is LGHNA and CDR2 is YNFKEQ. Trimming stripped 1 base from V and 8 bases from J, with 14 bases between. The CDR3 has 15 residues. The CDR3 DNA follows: TGTGCCAGCAGCCAAGTCTCCGCAGGCTCGGAAAAACTGTTTTTT. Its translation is CASSQVSAGSEKLFF.

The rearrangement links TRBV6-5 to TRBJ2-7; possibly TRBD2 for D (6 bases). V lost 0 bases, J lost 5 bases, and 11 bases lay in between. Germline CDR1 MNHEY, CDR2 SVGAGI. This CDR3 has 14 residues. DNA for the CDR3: TGTGCCAGCAGTTACTCTGGGAGGTCTAACGAGCAGTACTTC. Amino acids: CASSYSGRSNEQYF.

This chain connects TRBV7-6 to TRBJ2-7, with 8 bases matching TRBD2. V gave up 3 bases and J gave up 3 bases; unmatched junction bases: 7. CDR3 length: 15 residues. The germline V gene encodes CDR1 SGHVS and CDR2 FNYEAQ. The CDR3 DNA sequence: TGTGCCAGCAGCTTGAGTAGCGGGGTCAGCTACGAGCAGTACTTC. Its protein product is CASSLSSGVSYEQYF.

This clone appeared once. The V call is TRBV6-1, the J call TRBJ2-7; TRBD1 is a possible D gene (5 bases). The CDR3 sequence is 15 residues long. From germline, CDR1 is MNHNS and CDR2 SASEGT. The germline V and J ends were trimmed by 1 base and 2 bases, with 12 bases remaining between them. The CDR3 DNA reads TGTGCCAGCAGTGAAGACAGCCTGGGGCCCTACGAGCAGTACTTC. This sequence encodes CASSEDSLGPYEQYF.

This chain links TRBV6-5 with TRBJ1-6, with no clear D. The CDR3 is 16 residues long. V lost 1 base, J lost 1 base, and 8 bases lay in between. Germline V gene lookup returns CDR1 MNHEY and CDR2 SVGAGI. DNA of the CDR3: TGTGCCAGCAGTTACTTGGCAGATTCCTATAATTCACCCCTCCACTTT. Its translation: CASSYLADSYNSPLHF.

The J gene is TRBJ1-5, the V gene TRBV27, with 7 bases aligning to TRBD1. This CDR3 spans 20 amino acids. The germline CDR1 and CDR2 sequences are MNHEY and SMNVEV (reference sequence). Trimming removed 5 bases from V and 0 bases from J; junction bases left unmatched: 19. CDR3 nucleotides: TGTGCCAGCAGTGGCGGGACAGCCGGAGGATTAGAGGGTAGCAATCAGCCCCAGCATTTT. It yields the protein CASSGGTAGGLEGSNQPQHF.

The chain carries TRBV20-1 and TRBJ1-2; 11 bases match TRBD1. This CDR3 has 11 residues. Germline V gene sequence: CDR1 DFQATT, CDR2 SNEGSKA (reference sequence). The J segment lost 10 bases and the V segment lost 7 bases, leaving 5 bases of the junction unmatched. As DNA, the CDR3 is TGCAGTGGCGGGACAGGGGGTTACTACACCTTC. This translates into CSGGTGGYYTF.

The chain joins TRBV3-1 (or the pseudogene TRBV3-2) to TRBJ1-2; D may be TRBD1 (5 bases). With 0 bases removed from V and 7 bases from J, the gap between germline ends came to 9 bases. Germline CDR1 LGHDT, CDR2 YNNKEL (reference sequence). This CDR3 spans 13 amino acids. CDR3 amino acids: CASSQDRGSGYTF. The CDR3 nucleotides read TGTGCCAGCAGCCAAGATAGGGGAAGTGGCTACACCTTC.

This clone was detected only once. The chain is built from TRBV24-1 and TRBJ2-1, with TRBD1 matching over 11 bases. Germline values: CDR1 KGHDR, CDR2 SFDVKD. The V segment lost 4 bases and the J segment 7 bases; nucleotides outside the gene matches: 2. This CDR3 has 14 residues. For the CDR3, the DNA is TGTGCCACCAGTGAGGGACAGGGGGTTAATGAGCAGTTCTTC. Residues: CATSEGQGVNEQFF.

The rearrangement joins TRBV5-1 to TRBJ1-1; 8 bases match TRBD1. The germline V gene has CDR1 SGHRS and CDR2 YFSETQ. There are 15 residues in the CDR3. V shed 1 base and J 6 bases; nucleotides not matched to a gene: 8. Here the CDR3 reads CASSLRSGGISEAFF. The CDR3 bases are TGCGCCAGCAGCTTGCGTTCAGGGGGCATATCTGAAGCTTTCTTT.

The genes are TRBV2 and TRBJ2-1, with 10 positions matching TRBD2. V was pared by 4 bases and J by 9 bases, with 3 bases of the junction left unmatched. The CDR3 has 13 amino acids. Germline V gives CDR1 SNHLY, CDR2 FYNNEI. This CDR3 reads CASSGAGGREQFF. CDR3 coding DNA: TGTGCCAGCAGTGGAGCGGGGGGGCGTGAGCAGTTCTTC.

The CDR3 protein is CASSGSGGDTGELFF. CDR3 coding DNA: TGTGCCAGCAGCGGGAGCGGGGGGGACACCGGGGAGCTGTTTTTT. This rearrangement joins TRBV11-3 to TRBJ2-2; 10 bases are shared with TRBD2. This CDR3 contains 15 residues. With V trimmed by 5 bases and J by 3 bases, 3 bases remained unmatched. Germline V gene sequence: CDR1 SGHNT, CDR2 YENEEA.

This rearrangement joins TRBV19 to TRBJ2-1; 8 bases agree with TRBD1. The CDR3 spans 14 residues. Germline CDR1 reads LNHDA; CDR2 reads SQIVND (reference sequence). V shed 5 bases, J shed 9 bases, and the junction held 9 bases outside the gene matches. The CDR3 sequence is CASSGAGGKSEQFF. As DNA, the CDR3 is TGTGCCAGTAGTGGGGCAGGGGGCAAGAGTGAGCAGTTCTTC.

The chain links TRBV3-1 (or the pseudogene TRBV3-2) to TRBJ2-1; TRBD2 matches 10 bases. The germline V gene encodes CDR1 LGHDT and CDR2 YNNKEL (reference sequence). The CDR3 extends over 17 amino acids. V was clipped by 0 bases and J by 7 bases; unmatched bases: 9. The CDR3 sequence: CASSQDQLAGRVNEQFF. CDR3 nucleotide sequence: TGTGCCAGCAGCCAAGATCAACTAGCGGGGCGAGTAAATGAGCAGTTCTTC.

The CDR3 DNA reads as TGTGCCTGGAGTGTAGCCCTACAGGGAAGTTCTGGCTACACCTTC. Translated: CAWSVALQGSSGYTF. The chain combines TRBV30 with TRBJ1-2; D is possibly TRBD1 (6 bases). The CDR3 is made up of 15 amino acids. The V end was cut by 0 bases, the J end by 7 bases, with 18 bases between. CDR1 GTSNPN and CDR2 SVGIG come from the germline V gene (reference sequence).